These 3 T cell receptor beta chains were sequenced from one sample in a study of cytomegalovirus exposure and HLA in healthy donors. TCRdb's table, derived via immunoSEQ multiplex PCR, lists solely in-frame clones and lacks some. This table has fewer than 400,000 clones, roughly 88% appearing once. The specimen sequenced was PBMCs. These receptors were obtained from a woman younger than 35 in good health and CMV-seronegative.

This chain links TRBV6-5 with TRBJ2-3; the D gene is possibly TRBD2 (5 bases). V was cut by 2 bases and J by 2 bases, with 8 bases left in between. CDR3 length: 14 amino acids. Germline CDR1 reads MNHEY; CDR2 reads SVGAGI. The CDR3 DNA is TGTGCCAGCAGTTACGGGCGGGTCACAGATACGCAGTATTTT. Translation gives CASSYGRVTDTQYF.

The chain has TRBV6-6 and TRBJ2-2; D gene unclear. Per germline, CDR1 MNHNY and CDR2 SVGAGI (reference sequence). V was pared by 4 bases and J by 0 bases, with 6 bases between. The CDR3 covers 14 residues. This CDR3 is CASSSPSNTGELFF. The CDR3 DNA sequence: TGTGCCAGCAGTTCCCCCTCGAACACCGGGGAGCTGTTTTTT.

The chain has TRBV27 and TRBJ2-7, with TRBD2 matching over 9 bases. The CDR3 runs 14 residues. Germline loops: CDR1 MNHEY, CDR2 SMNVEV (reference sequence). With V trimmed by 3 bases and J by 2 bases, 2 bases remained unmatched. CDR3 residues: CASSFSGGAYEQYF. CDR3 bases: TGTGCCAGCAGTTTTAGCGGGGGAGCCTACGAGCAGTACTTC.